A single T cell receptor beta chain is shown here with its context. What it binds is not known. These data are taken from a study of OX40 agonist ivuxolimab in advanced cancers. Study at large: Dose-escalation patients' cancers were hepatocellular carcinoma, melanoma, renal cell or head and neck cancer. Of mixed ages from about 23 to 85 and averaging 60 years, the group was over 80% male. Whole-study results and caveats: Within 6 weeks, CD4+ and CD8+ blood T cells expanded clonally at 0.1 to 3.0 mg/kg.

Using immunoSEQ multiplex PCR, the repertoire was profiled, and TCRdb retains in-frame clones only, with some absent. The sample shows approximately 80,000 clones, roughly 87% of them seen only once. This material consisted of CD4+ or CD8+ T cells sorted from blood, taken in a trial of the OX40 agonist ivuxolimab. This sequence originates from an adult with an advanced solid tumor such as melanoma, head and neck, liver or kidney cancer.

The CDR3 is CASSSGPTDTQYF. CDR3 bases: TGTGCCAGCAGCTCGGGACCTACAGATACGCAGTATTTT. The V and J genes are TRBV7-2 and TRBJ2-3; D possibly uses TRBD1 or TRBD2 (5 bases each). V lost 4 bases and J 3 bases, leaving 8 bases between the germline ends. CDR1 and CDR2 (germline): SGHTA, FQGNSA. There are 13 residues in the CDR3.